Shown below are 23 T cell receptor beta chains from a single sample sequenced in a study of identifying expanded T cells in peripheral blood (dated by TCRdb to the late 2010s). Receptor libraries were prepared by the immunoSEQ multiplex PCR assay. The table comes from immuneACCESS by way of TCRdb, which keeps in-frame sequences with V and J called. Part of the clones is missing from these tables; in studies checked, under half for an unresolved V gene and the rest for unknown reasons. Across this sample there are 100,000 or so clones, with around nine tenths seen only once. The ten biggest clones cover roughly 15% of the sample. The source material was blood. The receptor source for this set is a person aged 18 to 70 in good health.

This clone was observed at least ten times. This chain joins TRBV11-2 and TRBJ2-7; 8 nucleotides line up with TRBD1. The germline V gene has CDR1 SGHAT and CDR2 FQNNGV. This CDR3 comprises 14 residues. J was trimmed by 4 bases and V by 7 bases; bases with no gene match: 9. CDR3 sequence (DNA): TGTGCCAGCACCGTAGACAGGGGTCGGTACGAGCAGTACTTC. Its protein product is CASTVDRGRYEQYF.

The chain joins TRBV7-2 to TRBJ2-7, with TRBD1 as a possible D gene (6 bases). Per the germline V gene, CDR1 is SGHTA and CDR2 is FQGNSA. This CDR3 comprises 14 residues. Deletions cut 7 bases from V and 0 bases from J, with 13 bases between. CDR3 sequence (DNA): TGTGCCAGCAAGGAAACGGACAGCTCCTACGAGCAGTACTTC. This encodes CASKETDSSYEQYF.

The chain employs TRBV28 and TRBJ1-5; no reliable D call. V was clipped by 5 bases and J by 9 bases, with 8 bases between them. CDR1 MDHEN and CDR2 SYDVKM come from the germline V gene. The CDR3 length is 11 residues. The CDR3 DNA is TGTGCCAGCAGTATCTCGGGGCCCCAGCATTTT. Its translation is CASSISGPQHF.

The CDR3 sequence: CASRQGAGQTEETQYF. CDR3 DNA sequence: TGCGCCAGCCGCCAAGGGGCCGGACAAACCGAAGAGACCCAGTACTTC. The chain couples TRBV5-1 to TRBJ2-5; weak D call: TRBD1 (5 bases). Germline CDR1 SGHRS, CDR2 YFSETQ. This CDR3 has 16 amino acids. The V end was cut by 7 bases, the J end by 3 bases, with 22 bases between.

This clone was picked up one time. CDR3 nucleotides: TGCGCCAGCAGCCAATCGGTGGGGAACACTGAAGCTTTCTTT. Translating gives CASSQSVGNTEAFF. The J gene is TRBJ1-1, the V gene TRBV4-3; D gene ambiguous. V shed 2 bases and J shed 1 base, with 8 bases lying between them. The CDR3 runs to 14 residues. Germline loops: CDR1 LGHNA, CDR2 YSLEER.

This chain uses TRBV30 with TRBJ1-1; D remains unclear. This CDR3 comprises 12 residues. The germline V gene encodes CDR1 GTSNPN and CDR2 SVGIG (reference sequence). Trimming shortened V by 8 bases and J by 4 bases, and 14 bases separated the two germline ends. The CDR3 bases are TGTGCCACGCGCTCAAGCATCACTGAAGCTTTCTTT. It translates to CATRSSITEAFF. Based on the CDR3 plus reference TRBV30 and TRBJ1-1, the full variable domain is SQTIHQWPATLVQPVGSPLSLECTVEGTSNPNLYWYRQAAGRGLQLLFYSVGIGQISSEVPQNLSASRPQDRQFILSSKKLLLSDSGFYLCATRSSITEAFFGQGTRLTVV.

This clone appeared a few times. The chain couples TRBV29-1 to TRBJ1-1; D not certain. Trimming took off 7 bases at V and 3 bases at J, with 9 bases between the two ends. CDR1 SQVTM and CDR2 ANQGSEA come from the germline V gene. This CDR3 spans 11 amino acids. CDR3 sequence: CSGHTDTEAFF. DNA of the CDR3: TGCAGCGGACACACGGACACTGAAGCTTTCTTT.

This chain connects TRBV18 to TRBJ2-7; 7 positions agree with TRBD1. Germline V gives CDR1 KGHSH, CDR2 LQKENI. This CDR3 comprises 15 residues. V dropped 3 bases and J dropped 0; count of bases not matched to a gene: 5. CDR3 bases: TGTGCCAGCTCACCCCGACAGGGAAGCTCCTACGAGCAGTACTTC. This codes for CASSPRQGSSYEQYF.

This rearrangement joins TRBV4-3 to TRBJ2-4, with 7 nucleotides matching TRBD1. The J segment lost 5 bases and the V segment lost 3 bases, leaving 7 bases of the junction unmatched. CDR1 and CDR2 (germline): LGHNA, YSLEER. The CDR3 runs 15 residues. In DNA, the CDR3 is TGCGCCAGCAGCCAGGGGCCCGGGACAGAAAACATTCAGTACTTC. Translated, it gives CASSQGPGTENIQYF.

This chain joins TRBV7-9 and TRBJ1-3; 7 bases are shared with TRBD1. CDR1 and CDR2 (germline): SEHNR, FQNEAQ (reference sequence). The CDR3 runs to 16 residues. V lost 8 bases, J lost 4 bases, and 14 bases stayed unmatched. This chain's CDR3 is CASGPSDRTVGNTIYF. The CDR3 DNA reads as TGTGCCAGCGGACCATCGGACAGGACCGTCGGAAACACCATATATTTT.

This sequence joins TRBV4-3 and TRBJ2-2; TRBD1 might be the D (6 bases). V was cut by 4 bases and J by 5 bases, with 17 bases left in between. Germline loops: CDR1 LGHNA, CDR2 YSLEER. This CDR3 comprises 16 residues. Here the CDR3 DNA reads TGCGCCAGCAGCCCAAGCGTCCAGGGGTGGACCGGGGAGCTGTTTTTT. It is translated as CASSPSVQGWTGELFF.

V is TRBV5-1 and J is TRBJ2-5; 15 bases match TRBD2. The V and J ends lost 4 bases and 2 bases, in that order; junction bases with no gene match: 3. The CDR3 sequence is 16 residues long. Germline CDR1 and CDR2: SGHRS and YFSETQ. The CDR3 sequence: CASSLGTSGGQETQYF. In nucleotides, the CDR3 is TGCGCCAGCAGCCTCGGGACTAGCGGGGGGCAAGAGACCCAGTACTTC.

CDR3 sequence: CASSPEGTGVFYGYTF. Here the CDR3 DNA reads TGTGCCAGCAGCCCGGAGGGGACAGGGGTTTTCTATGGCTACACCTTC. This chain links TRBV5-5 with TRBJ1-2, with 10 bases fitting TRBD1. J gave up 4 bases and V 4 bases, and 10 bases lay outside the gene matches. This CDR3 region has 16 residues. Looked up from germline, CDR1 is SGHKS and CDR2 is YYEKEE (reference sequence). The entire variable domain, with the rest obtained from reference TRBV5-5 and TRBJ1-2, is as follows: DAGVTQSPTHLIKTRGQQVTLRCSPISGHKSVSWYQQVLGQGPQFIFQYYEKEERGRGNFPDRFSARQFPNYSSELNVNALLLGDSALYLCASSPEGTGVFYGYTFGSGTRLTVV.

This clone has just one count. The rearrangement links TRBV19 to TRBJ2-7; the D is unclear. This CDR3 is built from 13 residues. V was trimmed by 4 bases and J by 4 bases, leaving 11 bases between them. The germline gives CDR1 LNHDA, CDR2 SQIVND (reference sequence). CDR3 nucleotides: TGTGCCAGTAGTAGCGGACGGAATTACGAGCAGTACTTC. This translates into CASSSGRNYEQYF.

The chain carries TRBV20-1 and TRBJ2-1; the D is unclear. Trimming removed 5 bases at V and 10 bases at J, with 12 bases between. CDR1 is DFQATT, CDR2 SNEGSKA, per germline (reference sequence). The CDR3 is 11 residues long. As DNA, the CDR3 is TGCAGTGCTTTCTGGGGAAACGAGCAGTTCTTC. This gives the protein CSAFWGNEQFF.

With regard to this clone: The same CDR3 arises from other DNA sequences in this sample as well. This chain uses TRBV30 with TRBJ2-7, with D maybe TRBD2 (6 bases). CDR3 length equals 12 residues. Germline-derived CDR1 and CDR2 are GTSNPN and SVGIG (reference sequence). Trimming took off 5 bases at V and 5 bases at J, with 13 bases between the two ends. CDR3 sequence reads: CAWGLGGDEQYF. The CDR3 nucleotides are TGTGCCTGGGGGCTGGGGGGTGACGAGCAGTACTTC.

This chain uses TRBV5-8 with TRBJ1-5; weak D call: TRBD1 (6 bases). This CDR3 spans 20 amino acids. The germline CDR1 and CDR2 sequences are SGHTS and YDEGEE. The V gene lost 3 bases and the J gene lost 2 bases, with 27 bases spanning the gap. CDR3 in amino acids: CASSWGKQGGPLAGNQPQHF. In DNA form, the CDR3 reads TGTGCCAGCAGCTGGGGAAAACAGGGAGGGCCTTTGGCTGGCAATCAGCCCCAGCATTTT.

The chain combines TRBV4-3 with TRBJ1-6, with TRBD1 matching 7 bases. CDR3 length equals 17 residues. Germline assignment: CDR1 LGHNA and CDR2 YSLEER. Unmatched junction bases numbered 9, after V lost 5 bases and J lost 2 bases. DNA of the CDR3: TGCGCCAGCAGCGACAGGGTTCTCCCAACCTATAATTCACCCCTCCACTTT. Amino acids: CASSDRVLPTYNSPLHF.

This clone was counted once. The chain links TRBV5-4 to TRBJ2-2; TRBD2 matches 13 bases. In germline, CDR1 is SGHNT, CDR2 YYREEE (reference sequence). V was pared by 4 bases and J by 4 bases, with 4 bases of the junction left unmatched. The CDR3 contains 16 residues. The CDR3 DNA follows: TGTGCCAGCAGCCCCGGGACTAGCGGGGCCACCGGGGAGCTGTTTTTT. Translating it yields CASSPGTSGATGELFF. The entire variable domain, with the rest obtained from reference TRBV5-4 and TRBJ2-2, is as follows: ETGVTQSPTHLIKTRGQQVTLRCSSQSGHNTVSWYQQALGQGPQFIFQYYREEENGRGNFPPRFSGLQFPNYSSELNVNALELDDSALYLCASSPGTSGATGELFFGEGSRLTVL.

The genes are TRBV7-6 and TRBJ2-7, with TRBD1 identical over 7 bases. The CDR3 totals 16 residues. Trimming cost V 1 base and J 5 bases; bases outside gene matches: 11. The germline V gene has CDR1 SGHVS and CDR2 FNYEAQ. CDR3 residues: CASSLGVGQSIHEQYF. CDR3 DNA sequence: TGTGCCAGCAGCTTAGGGGTGGGACAGTCTATCCACGAGCAGTACTTC.

The chain couples TRBV5-1 to TRBJ2-4; 13 bases line up with TRBD2. This CDR3 region has 18 residues. Per the germline V gene, CDR1 is SGHRS and CDR2 is YFSETQ. V gave up 1 base and J gave up 7 bases; unmatched junction bases: 11. The CDR3 bases are TGCGCCAGCAGCTTGTTTGGGGTGACTAGCGGGGGGTTCAACATTCAGTACTTC. This gives the protein CASSLFGVTSGGFNIQYF.

V is TRBV5-6 and J is TRBJ2-3; the match to TRBD2 covers 7 bases. The CDR3 runs 15 residues. CDR1 and CDR2 from the germline V gene are SGHDT and YYEEEE. Germline trimming cut 3 bases from V and 5 bases from J; bases unmatched to any gene: 9. The CDR3 is CASSSHRGGGDTQYF. In DNA, the CDR3 is TGTGCCAGCAGCTCCCACCGGGGCGGGGGAGATACGCAGTATTTT.

This clone showed up just once. The gene calls are TRBV5-1 and TRBJ2-1; no clear D. In germline, CDR1 is SGHRS, CDR2 YFSETQ. The CDR3 spans 17 residues. V shed 0 bases and J shed 0 bases, with 13 bases lying between them. This CDR3 reads CASSLAGRPSSYNEQFF. The CDR3 DNA sequence: TGCGCCAGCAGCTTGGCAGGTCGTCCTAGCTCCTACAATGAGCAGTTCTTC.